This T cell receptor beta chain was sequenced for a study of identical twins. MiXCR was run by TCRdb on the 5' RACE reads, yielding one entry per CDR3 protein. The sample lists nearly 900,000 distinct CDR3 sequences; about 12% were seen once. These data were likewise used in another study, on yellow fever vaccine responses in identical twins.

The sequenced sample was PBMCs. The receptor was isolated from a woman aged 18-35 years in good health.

CDR3 sequence reads: CSVTTSGRDETQYF. Here the CDR3 DNA reads TGCAGCGTTACGACTAGCGGGAGGGATGAGACCCAGTACTTC. The V gene is TRBV29-1, the J gene TRBJ2-5, with 14 nucleotides matching TRBD2. CDR3 size: 14 residues. With V trimmed by 5 bases and J by 5 bases, 4 bases remained unmatched. Germline assignment: CDR1 SQVTM and CDR2 ANQGSEA.